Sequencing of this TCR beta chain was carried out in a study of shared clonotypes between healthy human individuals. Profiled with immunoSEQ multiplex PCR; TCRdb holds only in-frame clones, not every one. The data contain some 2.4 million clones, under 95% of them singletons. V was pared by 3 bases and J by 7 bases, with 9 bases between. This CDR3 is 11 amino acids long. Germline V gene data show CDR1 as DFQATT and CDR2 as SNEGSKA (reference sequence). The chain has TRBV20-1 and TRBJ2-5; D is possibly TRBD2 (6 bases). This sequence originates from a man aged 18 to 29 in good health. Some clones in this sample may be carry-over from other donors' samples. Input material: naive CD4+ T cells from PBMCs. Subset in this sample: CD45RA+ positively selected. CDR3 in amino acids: CSASGSGTQYF. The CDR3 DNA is TGCAGTGCTAGCGGGAGTGGGACCCAGTACTTC.